The source of this T cell receptor beta chain is a study of cytomegalovirus exposure and HLA in healthy donors. Study-wide results and limits: Cytomegalovirus association was assigned to about 150 TCR beta chains. Using a false discovery rate of 0.05, a later analysis showed that some 16,000 TCR beta sequences were associated with HLA alleles. There were several of the most significant clusters that appeared linked to common viral pathogens in a later analysis.

The CDR3 totals 14 residues. Looked up from germline, CDR1 is MDHEN and CDR2 is SYDVKM. V lost 2 bases and J 3 bases, leaving 8 bases between the germline ends. The PCR employed 60 Vbeta primers together with 13 Jbeta primers. Sequenced by immunoSEQ multiplex PCR; TCRdb stores in-frame clones only, minus some. Counted here are 110,000 to 150,000 clones, 55% to 80% occurring once; the ten biggest clones make up around an eighth. Note on this clone: Its antigen remains unidentified.

Donors counted as nominally healthy when sampled, yet unrecorded immune exposures were likely. Sequencing was carried out using PBMCs. The TCR was taken from a human donor in good health. The genes are TRBV28 and TRBJ2-1; D perhaps matches TRBD2 (6 bases). CDR3 DNA: TGTGCCAGCAGTTTACAGGGAGGCTACAATGAGCAGTTCTTC. It translates to CASSLQGGYNEQFF.